These 30 T cell receptor beta chains were sequenced from one sample in a study of blood T cell dynamics during melanoma immunotherapy. Noted time point: week 3, after first cycle of checkpoint inhibitor. Sequencing was performed with immunoSEQ multiplex PCR; in TCRdb, only in-frame clones are kept and a portion is missing. Among 25,000 to 30,000 clones listed, roughly 83% were seen once. The specimen comprised blood, sampled from a patient treated with checkpoint blockade. These receptors originate from a human donor with melanoma.

CDR3 DNA sequence: TGCGCCAGCGGCGAGATTCAGCGGGGCACGGGGCAGTACTTC. This gives the protein CASGEIQRGTGQYF. V is TRBV10-2 and J is TRBJ2-4, with TRBD2 identical over 7 bases. Trimming took 8 bases from V and 13 from J; bases not matched to a gene: 17. This CDR3 is built from 14 residues. Germline assignment: CDR1 WSHSY and CDR2 SAAADI.

The chain combines TRBV10-3 with TRBJ1-1, with D possibly being TRBD1 (5 bases). V lost 0 bases, J lost 4 bases, and 12 bases lay in between. CDR1 and CDR2 from the germline V gene are ENHRY and SYGVKD. The CDR3 is made up of 15 amino acids. The CDR3 loop is CAISESEGRATEAFF. CDR3 nucleotide sequence: TGTGCCATCAGTGAGTCGGAAGGCAGGGCCACTGAAGCTTTCTTT.

The chain has TRBV30 and TRBJ2-7; 8 bases line up with TRBD1. The CDR3 spans 16 residues. From germline, CDR1 is GTSNPN and CDR2 SVGIG (reference sequence). V shed 4 bases, J shed 4 bases, and the junction held 15 bases outside the gene matches. The CDR3 region has the DNA TGTGCCTGGATCATGTTCCGGGACAGGACTTTATACGAGCAGTACTTC. Translation: CAWIMFRDRTLYEQYF.

The chain links TRBV5-4 to TRBJ2-7; no reliable D call. Germline V gene lookup returns CDR1 SGHNT and CDR2 YYREEE (reference sequence). The CDR3 spans 13 residues. V lost 2 bases and J lost 6, with 12 bases in between. The CDR3 region is CASSFSSSGEQYF. The CDR3 DNA follows: TGTGCCAGCAGCTTTTCATCTTCCGGCGAGCAGTACTTC.

This clone was seen just once. The chain uses TRBV25-1 and TRBJ2-3; 9 bases match TRBD1. The junction had 13 bases not matched to a gene; V was cut back by 4 bases and J by 5 bases. The CDR3 consists of 17 residues. The germline V gene encodes CDR1 MGHDK and CDR2 SYGVNS. CDR3 residues: CASSGAPGTGYEDTQYF. In nucleotides, the CDR3 is TGTGCCAGCAGTGGAGCCCCCGGGACAGGGTATGAAGATACGCAGTATTTT.

This clone was seen only a few times. The chain is built from TRBV2 and TRBJ1-1; weak D call: TRBD1 (6 bases). V lost 2 bases, J lost 4 bases, and 14 bases lay in between. Germline assignment: CDR1 SNHLY and CDR2 FYNNEI. This CDR3 spans 15 amino acids. The CDR3 sequence: CASSEWGHFITEAFF. As DNA, the CDR3 is TGTGCCAGCAGTGAATGGGGACATTTTATCACTGAAGCTTTCTTT.

This chain links TRBV30 with TRBJ1-4; 8 nucleotides match TRBD1. The germline CDR1 and CDR2 sequences are GTSNPN and SVGIG (reference sequence). The CDR3 spans 16 residues. Trimming took 3 bases from V and 1 from J; bases not matched to a gene: 7. The CDR3 DNA sequence: TGTGCCTGGAGCCTCTCGACAGGGGTAACTAATGAAAAACTGTTTTTT. Encoded protein: CAWSLSTGVTNEKLFF.

V usage is TRBV5-6 and J usage is TRBJ1-4, with a possible D match to TRBD1 (5 bases). Germline assignment: CDR1 SGHDT and CDR2 YYEEEE. The CDR3 spans 16 residues. The V end was cut by 4 bases, the J end by 0 bases, with 13 bases between. As DNA, the CDR3 is TGTGCCAGCAGCCTGGAAGTGGGGGCAACTAATGAAAAACTGTTTTTT. This encodes CASSLEVGATNEKLFF.

The chain joins TRBV5-1 to TRBJ1-4; D gene ambiguous. The CDR3 spans 15 residues. Germline CDR1 is SGHRS and CDR2 is YFSETQ. V was clipped by 0 bases and J by 0 bases, with 6 bases between them. This CDR3 reads CASSLGGTTNEKLFF. The CDR3, as DNA: TGCGCCAGCAGCTTGGGAGGGACAACTAATGAAAAACTGTTTTTT. Full variable domain (remainder filled in from reference TRBV5-1 and TRBJ1-4): KAGVTQTPRYLIKTRGQQVTLSCSPISGHRSVSWYQQTPGQGLQFLFEYFSETQRNKGNFPGRFSGRQFSNSRSEMNVSTLELGDSALYLCASSLGGTTNEKLFFGSGTQLSVL.

CDR3 sequence: CASSLATGSGANVLTF. CDR3 nucleotide sequence: TGTGCCAGCAGCTTGGCCACCGGGTCAGGGGCCAACGTCCTGACTTTC. The chain has TRBV5-8 and TRBJ2-6; D not resolved. The CDR3 spans 16 residues. Germline CDR1 and CDR2: SGHTS and YDEGEE. V lost 0 bases to trimming and J lost 4 bases, with 11 bases between them.

The CDR3: CASSPGRGQETQYF. The CDR3, as DNA: TGCGCCAGCAGCCCCGGCAGGGGGCAAGAGACCCAGTACTTC. The rearrangement links TRBV5-1 to TRBJ2-5; 7 nucleotides align to TRBD1. V gave up 4 bases and J gave up 2 bases; unmatched junction bases: 5. The CDR3 sequence is 14 residues long. The germline V gene encodes CDR1 SGHRS and CDR2 YFSETQ.

V usage is TRBV5-1 and J usage is TRBJ2-3; D unclear. The germline V gene encodes CDR1 SGHRS and CDR2 YFSETQ. CDR3 size: 14 residues. The V gene lost 3 bases and the J gene lost 4 bases, with 12 bases spanning the gap. CDR3 sequence: CASSSTTTADTQYF. DNA of the CDR3: TGCGCCAGCAGCTCAACGACAACCGCAGATACGCAGTATTTT. The variable domain in full, completed from reference TRBV5-1 and TRBJ2-3, reads KAGVTQTPRYLIKTRGQQVTLSCSPISGHRSVSWYQQTPGQGLQFLFEYFSETQRNKGNFPGRFSGRQFSNSRSEMNVSTLELGDSALYLCASSSTTTADTQYFGPGTRLTVL.

In this sample, this clone turned up once. The J gene is TRBJ1-6, the V gene TRBV25-1, with TRBD1 as a possible D gene (5 bases). Germline CDR1 MGHDK, CDR2 SYGVNS. The V end was cut by 6 bases, the J end by 7 bases, with 16 bases between. This CDR3 has 15 amino acids. The CDR3 nucleotides are TGTGCCAGCAGGGTTGACGGGGCTGGGAATTCACCCCTCCACTTT. Its translation is CASRVDGAGNSPLHF. Together with reference TRBV25-1 and TRBJ1-6, the CDR3 gives the full variable domain: EADIYQTPRYLVIGTGKKITLECSQTMGHDKMYWYQQDPGMELHLIHYSYGVNSTEKGDLSSESTVSRIRTEHFPLTLESARPSHTSQYLCASRVDGAGNSPLHFGNGTRLTVT.

This sequence joins TRBV5-1 and TRBJ2-4, with 7 bases identical to TRBD2. CDR3 length: 15 amino acids. V lost 3 bases and J lost 2; bases outside the gene matches: 5. Germline assignment: CDR1 SGHRS and CDR2 YFSETQ. This chain's CDR3 is CASSYRDYPKNIQYF. For the CDR3, the DNA is TGCGCCAGCAGCTATAGGGACTACCCCAAAAACATTCAGTACTTC.

The J gene is TRBJ2-7, the V gene TRBV2; 7 bases line up with TRBD1. The CDR3 extends over 13 amino acids. Trimming at V came to 6 bases and at J to 5 bases, leaving 7 bases not matched to a gene. The germline V gene encodes CDR1 SNHLY and CDR2 FYNNEI. The CDR3 is CASRDTGVHEQYF. CDR3 DNA: TGTGCCAGCAGAGATACAGGGGTGCACGAGCAGTACTTC. The variable domain in full, with the rest retrieved from reference TRBV2 and TRBJ2-7, is EPEVTQTPSHQVTQMGQEVILRCVPISNHLYFYWYRQILGQKVEFLVSFYNNEISEKSEIFDDQFSVERPDGSNFTLKIRSTKLEDSAMYFCASRDTGVHEQYFGPGTRLTVT.

The V gene is TRBV7-9, the J gene TRBJ1-4; no reliable D call. Germline values: CDR1 SEHNR, CDR2 FQNEAQ (reference sequence). The CDR3 is 15 amino acids. V was clipped by 2 bases and J by 0 bases, with 7 bases between them. The CDR3 nucleotides read TGTGCCAGCAGCTTATTGGACGCAACTAATGAAAAACTGTTTTTT. The encoded protein is CASSLLDATNEKLFF.

The genes are TRBV27 and TRBJ2-3; weak D call: TRBD2 (5 bases). Per germline, CDR1 MNHEY and CDR2 SMNVEV (reference sequence). The CDR3 is 17 residues long. V gave up 1 base and J gave up 1 base, with 15 bases separating them. The CDR3 spells CASSLLWRGSGTDTQYF. The CDR3 coding sequence is TGTGCCAGCAGTTTATTGTGGCGTGGGAGTGGCACAGATACGCAGTATTTT.

The chain links TRBV5-8 to TRBJ1-2; TRBD1 might be the D (6 bases). CDR3 size: 13 residues. Germline CDR1 is SGHTS and CDR2 is YDEGEE. Trimming stripped 0 bases from V and 3 bases from J, with 6 bases between. This chain's CDR3 is CASSLDRDYGYTF. The CDR3 DNA is TGTGCCAGCAGCTTGGACAGGGACTATGGCTACACCTTC.

This clone was counted only a few times. This chain joins TRBV13 and TRBJ2-7; D call uncertain. The length of the CDR3 is 14 residues. Germline loops: CDR1 PRHDT, CDR2 FYEKMQ (reference sequence). V lost 0 bases and J 3 bases, leaving 9 bases between the germline ends. CDR3 in amino acids: CASSLGGRSYEQYF. In DNA, the CDR3 is TGTGCCAGCAGCTTAGGGGGTCGGAGCTACGAGCAGTACTTC.

The chain recombines TRBV5-1 with TRBJ2-7; D is perhaps TRBD1 or TRBD2 (5 bases each). Per germline, CDR1 SGHRS and CDR2 YFSETQ. V lost 5 bases and J 5 bases, leaving 17 bases between the germline ends. The CDR3 sequence is 14 residues long. The DNA of the CDR3 is TGCGCCAGCAGTGGGGGTCGTCAGGGCGACGAGCAGTACTTC. It specifies CASSGGRQGDEQYF.

The CDR3 DNA sequence: TGTGCCAGCAGCGCTGTCGACAACACAGCCGAGCAGTACTTC. Its translation: CASSAVDNTAEQYF. The V and J genes are TRBV7-9 and TRBJ2-7; no clear D. The CDR3 consists of 14 residues. Germline V gene data show CDR1 as SEHNR and CDR2 as FQNEAQ (reference sequence). Trimming removed 5 bases at V and 6 bases at J, with 17 bases between.

The gene calls are TRBV6-1 and TRBJ1-2; TRBD1 might be the D (5 bases). The germline CDR1 and CDR2 sequences are MNHNS and SASEGT. Trimming left V 0 bases short and J 2 bases short, with 7 bases between. This CDR3 has 14 amino acids. CDR3 residues: CASSEAPGNYGYTF. In nucleotides, the CDR3 is TGTGCCAGCAGTGAAGCGCCAGGGAACTATGGCTACACCTTC.

The rearrangement uses TRBV2 and TRBJ1-1, with 7 bases lining up with TRBD1. The CDR3 length is 13 residues. Looked up from germline, CDR1 is SNHLY and CDR2 is FYNNEI. Trimming took 4 bases from V and 8 from J; bases not matched to a gene: 7. In nucleotides, the CDR3 is TGTGCCAGCAGTGTAGTTCCGGGACAGGAAGCTTTCTTT. Protein sequence: CASSVVPGQEAFF.

The gene calls are TRBV28 and TRBJ2-3; 8 positions agree with TRBD2. The CDR3 runs 15 residues. The V segment lost 5 bases and the J segment 3 bases; nucleotides outside the gene matches: 7. CDR1 is MDHEN, CDR2 SYDVKM, per germline. The CDR3 coding sequence is TGTGCCAGCAGTGGCGGGACTAGTCGGACAGATACGCAGTATTTT. Translated, it gives CASSGGTSRTDTQYF.

CDR3 loop: CAISETGTRGEQYF. The CDR3 DNA sequence: TGTGCCATCAGTGAGACCGGGACTAGGGGTGAGCAGTACTTC. The gene calls are TRBV10-3 and TRBJ2-7, with 8 bases that match TRBD2. Germline V gene data show CDR1 as ENHRY and CDR2 as SYGVKD. This CDR3 is 14 amino acids long. The V segment lost 2 bases and the J segment 7 bases; nucleotides outside the gene matches: 7.

The rearrangement uses TRBV4-1 and TRBJ2-7; D unclear. The V end lost 0 bases, the J end lost 1 base, and 7 bases lay between the germline ends. CDR1 and CDR2 from the germline V gene are MGHRA and YSYEKL. The CDR3 is made up of 14 amino acids. The CDR3 DNA sequence: TGCGCCAGCAGCCAAGAAGGAGAGTCCTACGAGCAGTACTTC. This translates into CASSQEGESYEQYF.

The rearrangement links TRBV19 to TRBJ1-1; D may be TRBD1 (5 bases). Trimming pared 7 bases from V and 0 bases from J, leaving 12 bases between. CDR3 length: 14 amino acids. Germline CDR1 is LNHDA and CDR2 is SQIVND (reference sequence). The CDR3 sequence: CASIGTGMNTEAFF. CDR3 coding DNA: TGTGCCAGTATAGGGACGGGGATGAACACTGAAGCTTTCTTT.

This clone was detected only once. This chain uses TRBV7-9 with TRBJ2-3; 12 bases map to TRBD2. The CDR3 has 17 amino acids. V trimming: 4 bases; J trimming: 0 bases; junction bases outside the gene matches: 5. Germline V gene sequence: CDR1 SEHNR, CDR2 FQNEAQ (reference sequence). CDR3: CASSSLAGGISTDTQYF. The CDR3 DNA follows: TGTGCCAGCAGCTCACTAGCGGGGGGAATAAGCACAGATACGCAGTATTTT.

The V call is TRBV5-1, the J call TRBJ1-6; a possible D gene is TRBD1 (5 bases). CDR1 and CDR2 from the germline V gene are SGHRS and YFSETQ. CDR3 length: 16 amino acids. The V gene lost 4 bases and the J gene lost 3 bases, with 14 bases spanning the gap. CDR3 DNA sequence: TGCGCCAGCAGCCGGGACCGGGAGGTCTATAATTCACCCCTCCACTTT. Translated, it gives CASSRDREVYNSPLHF.

V is TRBV6-5 and J is TRBJ1-1; D is unclear. The CDR3 runs 13 residues. Trimming took 6 bases from V and 7 from J, leaving 15 bases between them. Germline CDR1 and CDR2: MNHEY and SVGAGI. The CDR3 reads CASRQNPVVEAFF. The CDR3 DNA reads as TGTGCCAGCAGACAAAACCCCGTTGTTGAAGCTTTCTTT.